The clone carrying this T cell receptor (beta chain) occurred a few times. Between the trimmed V and J ends, which lost 10 bases and 10 bases, there was a span of 26 bases. In germline, CDR1 is LNHDA, CDR2 SQIVND (reference sequence). The CDR3 is 15 residues long. The isolated RNA, all of it, was reverse transcribed, so expressed TCRB transcripts were what got sequenced. Using immunoSEQ multiplex PCR, the repertoire was profiled, and TCRdb retains in-frame clones only, with some absent. The table includes 450,000 to 600,000 clones, about 32% detected once. The sample originates from a study of beta chain features in type 1 diabetes.

This receptor was identified in a man between 18 and 35 years old in good health. The material sequenced was naive CD4+ T cells from blood. The rearrangement uses TRBV19 and TRBJ2-1; D remains ambiguous. CDR3 amino acids: CAKHSGLLGFGEQFF. The DNA of the CDR3 is TGTGCCAAGCACTCCGGGCTATTGGGGTTCGGAGAGCAGTTCTTC.